The following is a TCR beta chain sequence with its context. Assay used: immunoSEQ multiplex PCR; TCRdb lists only in-frame clones, some missing. Of around 270,000 clones in the sample, 70% to 90% were seen once. This sample was taken from a study of blood T cell repertoires in COVID-19. In germline, CDR1 is SGDLS, CDR2 YYNGEE. Trimming removed 0 bases from V and 7 bases from J; junction bases left unmatched: 8. This CDR3 has 16 amino acids. The specimen sequenced was peripheral blood. The receptor's source is a human donor with COVID-19, enrolled during active disease. The donor label of this sample is uncertain. The chain uses TRBV9 and TRBJ1-3; TRBD1 aligns across 9 bases. The CDR3 nucleotides are TGTGCCAGCAGCGTAGAGGGTGGGACAGGGAGGAACACCATATATTTT. It yields the protein CASSVEGGTGRNTIYF.